The 32 T cell receptor beta chains in this list originate from one sample, sequenced in a study of blood T cell repertoires in COVID-19. The assay was immunoSEQ multiplex PCR, and TCRdb's table has in-frame clones only and misses some. In the table there are a few hundred thousand clones, around 87% of which are singletons. Sequences were obtained from peripheral blood. These receptors all stem from a man in his fifties or sixties who had recovered from COVID-19.

V gene TRBV7-3 combines with J gene TRBJ2-3; weak D call: TRBD2 (5 bases). The V end lost 2 bases, the J end lost 2 bases, and 5 bases lay between the germline ends. CDR1 is SGHTA, CDR2 FQGTGA, per germline. This CDR3 is 13 amino acids long. CDR3 sequence (DNA): TGTGCCAGCAGCTTAGACTACACAGATACGCAGTATTTT. This codes for CASSLDYTDTQYF.

V is TRBV19 and J is TRBJ1-5; tentatively, D is TRBD1 (5 bases). This CDR3 comprises 16 residues. Trimming left V 0 bases short and J 6 bases short, with 15 bases between. Germline V gene data show CDR1 as LNHDA and CDR2 as SQIVND (reference sequence). The CDR3 bases are TGTGCCAGTAGTATAGATCCAGGGAGGCCTGGTCAGCCCCAGCATTTT. It specifies CASSIDPGRPGQPQHF. The entire variable domain, with the rest obtained from reference TRBV19 and TRBJ1-5, is as follows: DGGITQSPKYLFRKEGQNVTLSCEQNLNHDAMYWYRQDPGQGLRLIYYSQIVNDFQKGDIAEGYSVSREKKESFPLTVTSAQKNPTAFYLCASSIDPGRPGQPQHFGDGTRLSIL.

This chain connects TRBV28 to TRBJ1-2; 8 positions agree with TRBD1. V trimming: 3 bases; J trimming: 3 bases; junction bases outside the gene matches: 12. This CDR3 region has 17 residues. Germline assignment: CDR1 MDHEN and CDR2 SYDVKM. For the CDR3, the DNA is TGTGCCAGCAGTTTTGGACAGGGAGGAGGTGGGGACTATGGCTACACCTTC. It is translated as CASSFGQGGGGDYGYTF.

The chain recombines TRBV5-1 with TRBJ2-1; tentatively, D is TRBD2 (5 bases). CDR3 length: 16 residues. The germline CDR1 and CDR2 sequences are SGHRS and YFSETQ. Trimming cost V 0 bases and J 3 bases, with 13 bases left between them. The CDR3 region has the DNA TGCGCCAGCAGCTTGGGGTCCGGGAAGATCTACAATGAGCAGTTCTTC. Translating it yields CASSLGSGKIYNEQFF.

The CDR3 sequence is CSVLFDREDQPQHF. DNA of the CDR3: TGCAGCGTCCTGTTCGACAGGGAGGATCAGCCCCAGCATTTT. The gene calls are TRBV29-1 and TRBJ1-5, with 7 nucleotides matching TRBD1. Germline V gene lookup returns CDR1 SQVTM and CDR2 ANQGSEA. There are 14 residues in the CDR3. The V gene end was trimmed by 6 bases and the J gene end by 5 bases; junction bases not matched to a gene: 10.

In DNA form, the CDR3 reads TGTGCCAGTAATAACGGTCCCAATCAGCCCCAGCATTTT. Residues: CASNNGPNQPQHF. The chain combines TRBV19 with TRBJ1-5; D is uncertain. V was pared by 7 bases and J by 3 bases, with 10 bases between. Germline CDR1 is LNHDA and CDR2 is SQIVND (reference sequence). This CDR3 contains 13 residues.

The chain couples TRBV10-2 to TRBJ1-5, with D tentatively TRBD1 (6 bases). V dropped 5 bases and J dropped 4 bases, with 15 bases sitting between them. The CDR3 totals 15 residues. CDR1 WSHSY and CDR2 SAAADI come from the germline V gene. The CDR3 DNA is TGCGCCAGCAGTCCGACAGGAGGCCCTAATCAGCCCCAGCATTTT. As protein: CASSPTGGPNQPQHF.

This chain connects TRBV11-3 to TRBJ2-6, with no clear D. This CDR3 region has 13 residues. V gave up 5 bases and J gave up 2 bases, with 4 bases separating them. Looked up from germline, CDR1 is SGHNT and CDR2 is YENEEA. The CDR3 DNA follows: TGTGCCAGCAGCCGAGCTGGGGCCAACGTCCTGACTTTC. This gives the protein CASSRAGANVLTF.

J is TRBJ2-3 and V is TRBV30; D remains ambiguous. The CDR3 sequence is 16 residues long. Trimming cost V 1 base and J 0 bases, with 14 bases left between them. The germline CDR1 and CDR2 sequences are GTSNPN and SVGIG (reference sequence). Here the CDR3 DNA reads TGTGCCTGGAGTGGTGTCCGACTCTCTAGCACAGATACGCAGTATTTT. This codes for CAWSGVRLSSTDTQYF.

The chain links TRBV29-1 to TRBJ1-2, with 7 bases lining up with TRBD1. The V and J ends lost 5 bases and 5 bases, in that order; junction bases with no gene match: 8. There are 13 residues in the CDR3. Germline values: CDR1 SQVTM, CDR2 ANQGSEA. For the CDR3, the DNA is TGCAGCGTTACCCAGGACAGGCTGTATGGCTACACCTTC. Its translation is CSVTQDRLYGYTF.

This clone is a singleton in its sample. This chain connects TRBV30 to TRBJ2-1; weak D call: TRBD1 (5 bases). CDR3 size: 11 residues. The V gene lost 5 bases and the J gene lost 9 bases, with 11 bases spanning the gap. Germline lookup yields CDR1 GTSNPN and CDR2 SVGIG (reference sequence). CDR3: CAWSSGPEQFF. CDR3 sequence (DNA): TGTGCCTGGTCCTCAGGGCCTGAGCAGTTCTTC.

The J gene is TRBJ1-2, the V gene TRBV7-2; TRBD1 is a possible D gene (5 bases). CDR1 and CDR2 from the germline V gene are SGHTA and FQGNSA. The CDR3 is 15 amino acids. V was pared by 5 bases and J by 2 bases, with 15 bases between. The CDR3 nucleotides read TGTGCCAGCAGCCTACCCCAGGGCAACAACTATGGCTACACCTTC. Translated: CASSLPQGNNYGYTF.

The chain employs TRBV3-1 (or the pseudogene TRBV3-2) and TRBJ2-2; 12 bases line up with TRBD1. The CDR3 consists of 15 residues. Trimming took 3 bases from V and 10 from J; bases not matched to a gene: 6. The germline V gene has CDR1 LGHDT and CDR2 YNNKEL (reference sequence). DNA for the CDR3: TGTGCCAGCAGCCATCCGGGACAGGGGGCTGTGGAGCTGTTTTTT. Residues: CASSHPGQGAVELFF.

Turning to this clone: Relative to the germline gene, one junction end is altered; a read error may explain this. This chain links TRBV19 with TRBJ2-2; maybe TRBD2 (5 bases). Germline loops: CDR1 LNHDA, CDR2 SQIVND (reference sequence). The CDR3 is made up of 15 amino acids. The CDR3 protein is CASSLESGYTGELFF. The CDR3 DNA reads TGTGCCAGTAGTTTAGAGTCGGGGTACACCGGGGAGCTGTTTTTT.

The chain links TRBV7-3 to TRBJ1-1, with D tentatively TRBD1 (6 bases). This CDR3 has 14 amino acids. CDR1 is SGHTA and CDR2 is FQGTGA in the germline V gene. Trimming left V 5 bases short and J 4 bases short, with 14 bases between. The DNA for the CDR3 is TGTGCCAGCAGCGAAATCGGACAGTCCACTGAAGCTTTCTTT. Translation gives CASSEIGQSTEAFF.

The V gene is TRBV11-1, the J gene TRBJ1-2; 10 bases agree with TRBD1. V shed 4 bases, J shed 4 bases, and the junction held 6 bases outside the gene matches. The CDR3 has 15 amino acids. The germline V gene has CDR1 SGHAT and CDR2 FQDESV (reference sequence). The CDR3 is CASSYTGTGAYGYTF. Here the CDR3 DNA reads TGTGCCAGCAGCTATACCGGGACAGGGGCCTATGGCTACACCTTC. Full variable domain (missing parts from reference TRBV11-1 and TRBJ1-2): EAEVAQSPRYKITEKSQAVAFWCDPISGHATLYWYRQILGQGPELLVQFQDESVVDDSQLPKDRFSAERLKGVDSTLKIQPAELGDSAMYLCASSYTGTGAYGYTFGSGTRLTVV.

The V gene is TRBV10-3, the J gene TRBJ1-2; D not resolved. The CDR3 runs to 13 residues. CDR1 is ENHRY and CDR2 is SYGVKD in the germline V gene. The V gene lost 7 bases and the J gene lost 5 bases, with 14 bases spanning the gap. Written as DNA, the CDR3 is TGTGCCATCAATGGAGGGCTAGGGTATGGCTACACCTTC. This encodes CAINGGLGYGYTF.

This chain uses TRBV11-2 with TRBJ2-7; 7 nucleotides align to TRBD1. Germline trimming cut 1 base from V and 2 bases from J; bases unmatched to any gene: 2. Germline CDR1 reads SGHAT; CDR2 reads FQNNGV. The CDR3 has 14 amino acids. CDR3 protein: CASSLAQGAYEQYF. In DNA, the CDR3 is TGTGCCAGCAGCTTAGCTCAGGGGGCCTACGAGCAGTACTTC.

This clone was found once. The chain links TRBV5-4 to TRBJ2-7; D unresolved. V was trimmed by 4 bases and J by 0 bases, leaving 17 bases between them. The CDR3 runs 16 residues. The germline CDR1 and CDR2 sequences are SGHNT and YYREEE (reference sequence). The CDR3 DNA reads TGTGCCAGCAGCCCCCCGGGTCCCAAAAGCTCCTACGAGCAGTACTTC. It yields the protein CASSPPGPKSSYEQYF. The variable domain in full, completed from reference TRBV5-4 and TRBJ2-7, reads ETGVTQSPTHLIKTRGQQVTLRCSSQSGHNTVSWYQQALGQGPQFIFQYYREEENGRGNFPPRFSGLQFPNYSSELNVNALELDDSALYLCASSPPGPKSSYEQYFGPGTRLTVT.

This chain uses TRBV28 with TRBJ1-1, with D hard to call. V was cut by 3 bases and J by 4 bases, with 9 bases left in between. The germline V gene encodes CDR1 MDHEN and CDR2 SYDVKM. The CDR3 has 13 amino acids. The DNA for the CDR3 is TGTGCCAGCAGTTTTTTAGCGGCCACTGAAGCTTTCTTT. Its translation: CASSFLAATEAFF.

DNA for the CDR3: TGCGCCAGCAGCTTGGTGCCTAGCCCCACCTACGAGCAGTACTTC. Its protein is CASSLVPSPTYEQYF. The chain joins TRBV5-1 to TRBJ2-7, with a weak D call TRBD2 (5 bases). CDR1 SGHRS and CDR2 YFSETQ come from the germline V gene. V was clipped by 0 bases and J by 2 bases, with 12 bases between them. The CDR3 length is 15 residues.

This clone was seen only once. The gene calls are TRBV6-1 and TRBJ1-5, with D unresolved. The CDR3 length is 16 residues. Trimming shortened V by 4 bases and J by 4 bases, and 17 bases separated the two germline ends. CDR1 and CDR2 from the germline V gene are MNHNS and SASEGT. CDR3 DNA: TGTGCCAGCAGTGTCGATTTAGTGGGCCAGAATCAGCCCCAGCATTTT. Translating it yields CASSVDLVGQNQPQHF.

This chain links TRBV6-1 with TRBJ1-4; D is uncertain. CDR1 is MNHNS and CDR2 is SASEGT in the germline V gene. There are 18 residues in the CDR3. V lost 2 bases and J lost 4, with 20 bases in between. The DNA for the CDR3 is TGTGCCAGCAGTGAATTCCGGAGGTTGAGCCCAAGTAATGAAAAACTGTTTTTT. This codes for CASSEFRRLSPSNEKLFF.

The chain joins TRBV7-9 to TRBJ1-1, with 12 bases aligning to TRBD1. J lost 7 bases, V lost 5 bases, and 11 bases had no gene match. Germline values: CDR1 SEHNR, CDR2 FQNEAQ (reference sequence). The CDR3 sequence is 16 residues long. CDR3 amino acids: CASSHPGQGAPGEAFF. CDR3 nucleotide sequence: TGTGCCAGCAGCCACCCGGGACAGGGGGCGCCGGGTGAAGCTTTCTTT.

This clone was found many times. CDR3 nucleotides: TGCGCCAGCAGCCAAGCTGACATGTTCGTGTCCTACGAGCAGTACTTC. As protein: CASSQADMFVSYEQYF. This chain connects TRBV4-1 to TRBJ2-7; D remains ambiguous. This CDR3 contains 16 residues. The germline V and J ends were trimmed by 1 base and 1 base, with 14 bases remaining between them. CDR1 MGHRA and CDR2 YSYEKL come from the germline V gene.

The chain combines TRBV5-1 with TRBJ2-2; D perhaps matches TRBD1 (5 bases). V was clipped by 0 bases and J by 3 bases, with 9 bases between them. Germline-derived CDR1 and CDR2 are SGHRS and YFSETQ. CDR3 length: 15 residues. This CDR3 is CASSLAGKDTGELFF. The CDR3 nucleotides read TGCGCCAGCAGCTTGGCAGGGAAGGACACCGGGGAGCTGTTTTTT.

The chain joins TRBV6-1 to TRBJ2-5; weak D call: TRBD2 (5 bases). V was trimmed by 2 bases and J by 2 bases, leaving 15 bases between them. The V gene's germline CDR1 is MNHNS and CDR2 SASEGT. The CDR3 loop spans 16 amino acids. The CDR3 region is CASSEIVGAGQETQYF. The CDR3 region has the DNA TGTGCCAGCAGTGAAATAGTGGGAGCTGGGCAAGAGACCCAGTACTTC.

Concerning this clone: At one boundary the junction diverges from the germline segment, which might be a read error. The chain employs TRBV6-1 and TRBJ2-7, with 10 nucleotides matching TRBD1. The CDR3 extends over 15 amino acids. The germline CDR1 and CDR2 sequences are MNHNS and SASEGT. The CDR3, as DNA: TGTGCCAGCAGAGAAGGGGACAGGGGTTCCTACGAGCAGTACTTC. It translates to CASREGDRGSYEQYF.

This clone has only a few counts. This chain joins TRBV4-2 and TRBJ2-3, with D possibly TRBD2 on 6 matching bases. V shed 0 bases and J shed 2 bases, with 24 bases lying between them. The germline gives CDR1 LGHNA, CDR2 YNFKEQ. The CDR3 consists of 20 residues. The CDR3 sequence is CASSQDRVGDGRRNTDTQYF. The CDR3 DNA is TGTGCCAGCAGCCAAGATCGGGTGGGCGACGGGAGAAGAAACACAGATACGCAGTATTTT.

This rearrangement joins TRBV24-1 to TRBJ2-5; D is unresolved. The CDR3 is 18 residues long. Per the germline V gene, CDR1 is KGHDR and CDR2 is SFDVKD. The V end was cut by 1 base, the J end by 4 bases, with 21 bases between. The DNA of the CDR3 is TGTGCCACCAGTGATTTTATGATCGGCCAAGTGACGGGAGAGACCCAGTACTTC. Translated, it gives CATSDFMIGQVTGETQYF.

The V call is TRBV6-5, the J call TRBJ1-3; TRBD1 agrees at 8 bases. Trimming removed 8 bases from V and 0 bases from J; junction bases left unmatched: 6. The germline gives CDR1 MNHEY, CDR2 SVGAGI. CDR3 length equals 15 residues. The CDR3: CASDRGSGSGNTIYF. The CDR3 DNA is TGTGCCAGCGACAGGGGTTCGGGCTCTGGAAACACCATATATTTT.

This chain connects TRBV6-2 or TRBV6-3 to TRBJ1-2; the D is unclear. This CDR3 comprises 11 residues. Germline CDR1 and CDR2: MNHEY and SVGEGT. The V and J ends lost 5 bases and 8 bases respectively, with 9 bases between them. The CDR3 loop is CASSAVRGYTF. The CDR3 coding sequence is TGTGCCAGCAGTGCGGTACGGGGCTACACCTTC.